What follows describes a single T cell receptor beta chain. The data are from a study of OX40 agonist ivuxolimab in advanced cancers. Overall study: Subjects had a mean age of roughly 60 years, with a range of about 23 to 85; around 80% were male.

TCRdb's copy holds only in-frame clones and misses some; the assay was immunoSEQ multiplex PCR. The table has some 68,000 clones, 85% to 90% seen once. The J segment lost 4 bases and the V segment lost 5 bases, leaving 9 bases of the junction unmatched. Germline loops: CDR1 MNHEY, CDR2 SMNVEV (reference sequence). The CDR3 has 16 amino acids. Patients were ineligible given autoimmune disease history or systemic immunosuppression. This material consisted of CD4+ or CD8+ T cells sorted from blood, taken in a trial of the OX40 agonist ivuxolimab. This chain connects TRBV27 to TRBJ1-2; TRBD1 aligns across 11 bases. The clonotype originates from an adult with an advanced solid tumor such as melanoma, head and neck, liver or kidney cancer. For the CDR3, the DNA is TGTGCCAGCAGTAGGACAGGGGGCTTTACACTCTATGGCTACACCTTC. Translating gives CASSRTGGFTLYGYTF.